These T cell receptor beta chains were read from a single sample in a study of cytotoxic CD8 clonotypes in ibrutinib-treated CLL. Only in-frame clones appear in the TCRdb table, and some are missing; sequencing was by immunoSEQ multiplex PCR. This sample carries a few hundred thousand clones, roughly 85% of them seen once, and the ten largest clones take 5.5% to 8%. This specimen was PBMCs, taken before ibrutinib treatment. The source is a human donor with chronic lymphocytic leukemia. Each CDR3 is given with its conserved first and last residue. Each record gives: D gene, V gene, clone size, J gene, CDR3 protein, CDR3 DNA. The D gene is left open where the match is weak. Not all rows give a size; the values are once, few, many and, for expanded clones, a class.

d_call: TRBD1; v_call: TRBV10-3; clone_size: NA; j_call: TRBJ2-5; cdr3_aa: CAISEDRGETQYF; cdr3_nt: TGTGCCATCAGTGAGGACAGGGGGGAGACCCAGTACTTC
d_call: NA; v_call: TRBV9; clone_size: NA; j_call: TRBJ1-4; cdr3_aa: CASSVSPGTVGEKLFF; cdr3_nt: TGTGCCAGCAGCGTATCGCCCGGGACCGTTGGGGAAAAACTGTTTTTT
d_call: TRBD2; v_call: TRBV5-1; clone_size: NA; j_call: TRBJ2-5; cdr3_aa: CASSTLAGAETQYF; cdr3_nt: TGCGCCAGCAGCACACTAGCGGGAGCAGAGACCCAGTACTTC
d_call: NA; v_call: TRBV9; clone_size: few; j_call: TRBJ2-3; cdr3_aa: CASSVSLDTQYF; cdr3_nt: TGTGCCAGCAGCGTAAGTTTAGATACGCAGTATTTT
d_call: TRBD1; v_call: TRBV9; clone_size: few; j_call: TRBJ1-1; cdr3_aa: CASSLQGDTEAFF; cdr3_nt: TGTGCCAGCAGCTTACAGGGGGACACTGAAGCTTTCTTT
d_call: TRBD2; v_call: TRBV27; clone_size: NA; j_call: TRBJ2-3; cdr3_aa: CASIPGTTIMELTDTQYF; cdr3_nt: TGTGCCAGCATCCCAGGGACTACGATTATGGAGCTAACAGATACGCAGTATTTT
d_call: TRBD2; v_call: TRBV9; clone_size: NA; j_call: TRBJ2-2; cdr3_aa: CASSVREGSNTGELFF; cdr3_nt: TGTGCCAGCAGCGTGAGGGAGGGCTCGAACACCGGGGAGCTGTTTTTT
d_call: NA; v_call: TRBV27; clone_size: NA; j_call: TRBJ2-2; cdr3_aa: CASTPDRHTGELFF; cdr3_nt: TGTGCCAGCACTCCAGACAGGCATACCGGGGAGCTGTTTTTT
d_call: NA; v_call: TRBV6-5; clone_size: NA; j_call: TRBJ2-7; cdr3_aa: CASSYSSGRGYEQYF; cdr3_nt: TGTGCCAGCAGTTACTCGTCCGGGAGAGGCTACGAGCAGTACTTC
d_call: TRBD2; v_call: TRBV10-3; clone_size: NA; j_call: TRBJ2-7; cdr3_aa: CAISGSGTNYEQYF; cdr3_nt: TGTGCCATCAGTGGCAGCGGGACTAACTACGAGCAGTACTTC
d_call: NA; v_call: TRBV5-5; clone_size: once; j_call: TRBJ1-2; cdr3_aa: CASSRLYGYTF; cdr3_nt: TGTGCCAGCAGCCGACTCTATGGCTACACCTTC
d_call: NA; v_call: TRBV29-1; clone_size: few; j_call: TRBJ2-7; cdr3_aa: CSVEDNSYEQYF; cdr3_nt: TGCAGCGTTGAGGACAACTCCTACGAGCAGTACTTC
d_call: TRBD1; v_call: TRBV27; clone_size: once; j_call: TRBJ2-7; cdr3_aa: CASSLYRGGSYEQYF; cdr3_nt: TGTGCCAGCAGTTTATACAGGGGTGGCTCCTACGAGCAGTACTTC
d_call: NA; v_call: TRBV5-1; clone_size: NA; j_call: TRBJ1-5; cdr3_aa: CASSLYIDQPQHF; cdr3_nt: TGCGCCAGCAGCTTGTATATCGATCAGCCCCAGCATTTT